This T cell receptor (beta chain) was captured in a study of blood T cell repertoires in COVID-19. In the original workflow: Reference gene primer amplification in the assay estimated nucleated cell counts. Clones were read by immunoSEQ multiplex PCR, and TCRdb kept only the in-frame ones, dropping some. The V and J calls and clone size were taken over from that table, and D and trimming were inferred from the DNA. The repertoire includes nearly 200,000 clones, 80% to 90% of them detected once, and about 0.72% sits in the top ten. CDR3 size: 16 residues. V was clipped by 1 base and J by 8 bases, with 18 bases between them. Germline CDR1 and CDR2: SGHNT and YENEEA.

This clonotype was obtained from a woman aged 70-85 years with acute or convalescent COVID-19. The chain has TRBV11-3 and TRBJ2-1, with a weak D call TRBD1 (5 bases). Sequencing used peripheral blood. The CDR3 nucleotides are TGTGCCAGCAGCTTAGGGGGCGGATACGGTACGCATGAGCAGTTCTTC. Translated, it gives CASSLGGGYGTHEQFF.